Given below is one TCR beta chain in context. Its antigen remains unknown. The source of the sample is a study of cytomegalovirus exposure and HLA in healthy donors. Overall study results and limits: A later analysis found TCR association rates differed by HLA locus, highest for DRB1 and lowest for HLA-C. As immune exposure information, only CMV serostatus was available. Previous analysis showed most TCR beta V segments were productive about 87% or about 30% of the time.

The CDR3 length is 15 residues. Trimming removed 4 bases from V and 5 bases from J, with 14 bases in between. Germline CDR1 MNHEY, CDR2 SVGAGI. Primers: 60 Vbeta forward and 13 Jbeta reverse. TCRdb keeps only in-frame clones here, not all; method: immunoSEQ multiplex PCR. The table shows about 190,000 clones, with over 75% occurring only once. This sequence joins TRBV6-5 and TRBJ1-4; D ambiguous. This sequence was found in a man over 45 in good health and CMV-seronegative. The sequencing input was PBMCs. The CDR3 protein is CASSSGTRQNEKLFF. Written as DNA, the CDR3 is TGTGCCAGCAGTTCAGGCACTAGACAAAATGAAAAACTGTTTTTT.